Listed here are 25 T cell receptor beta chains from one sample, sequenced in a study of shared clonotypes between healthy human individuals. Naive CD8 cells lacked CD45RO, underwent positive selection for CCR7 and left out terminally differentiated effector memory CD45RA+ cells. Only in-frame clones appear in the TCRdb table, and some are missing; sequencing was by immunoSEQ multiplex PCR. Among about 2 million clones listed, less than 95% were seen once. Material for sequencing was naive CD8+ T cells sorted from blood. The receptor source for this set is a man aged 18 to 29 in good health.

Concerning this clone: Other DNA sequences in the same sample also yield this CDR3. The chain has TRBV7-9 and TRBJ1-4; D ambiguous. CDR1 is SEHNR, CDR2 FQNEAQ, per germline (reference sequence). The CDR3 is made up of 13 amino acids. V was shortened by 4 bases and J by 0 bases, with 3 bases between the two germline ends. CDR3 sequence reads: CASSYATNEKLFF. The CDR3 region has the DNA TGTGCCAGCAGCTATGCAACTAATGAAAAACTGTTTTTT.

V usage is TRBV6-4 and J usage is TRBJ2-7; the match to TRBD1 covers 8 bases. Germline assignment: CDR1 MRHNA and CDR2 SNTAGT. Trimming cost V 4 bases and J 3 bases; bases outside gene matches: 8. CDR3 size: 15 residues. The CDR3 nucleotides are TGTGCCAGCAGTGTCGATAGGGGGACAGGCTACGAGCAGTACTTC. Encoded protein: CASSVDRGTGYEQYF.

The chain employs TRBV6-1 and TRBJ2-7, with a weak D call TRBD1 (6 bases). V lost 3 bases to trimming and J lost 0 bases, with 18 bases between them. CDR1 and CDR2 (germline): MNHNS, SASEGT. CDR3 size: 17 residues. The CDR3 spells CASSEARTVYISYEQYF. In DNA, the CDR3 is TGTGCCAGCAGTGAGGCCCGGACAGTTTATATCTCCTACGAGCAGTACTTC.

This clone came up a few times. The CDR3 DNA sequence: TGTGCCAGCGACTCCGGGACTGATAACTACGAGCAGTACTTC. Translating it yields CASDSGTDNYEQYF. The genes are TRBV2 and TRBJ2-7, with a weak D call TRBD2 (6 bases). V lost 8 bases, J lost 3 bases, and 17 bases lay in between. The CDR3 contains 14 residues. The germline V gene has CDR1 SNHLY and CDR2 FYNNEI.

About this clone itself: The sample carries other DNA sequences with the same CDR3. CDR3 sequence (DNA): TGTGCCAGCAGTTTCTTAGGGTCGGGCTACGAGCAGTACTTC. Amino acid sequence: CASSFLGSGYEQYF. The chain carries TRBV27 and TRBJ2-7; D uncertain. V was pared by 3 bases and J by 3 bases, with 12 bases between. Germline V gene lookup returns CDR1 MNHEY and CDR2 SMNVEV (reference sequence). This CDR3 comprises 14 residues.

The chain recombines TRBV28 with TRBJ1-2, with no clear D. Germline V gives CDR1 MDHEN, CDR2 SYDVKM. The V and J ends lost 6 bases and 3 bases respectively, with 17 bases between them. The CDR3 length is 15 residues. This chain's CDR3 is CASSFYEVGDYGYTF. CDR3 nucleotide sequence: TGTGCCAGCAGCTTCTATGAGGTTGGGGACTATGGCTACACCTTC.

With respect to this clone: The sample contains more than one DNA sequence encoding this CDR3. The gene calls are TRBV27 and TRBJ1-1, with D possibly being TRBD1 (5 bases). CDR1 and CDR2 (germline): MNHEY, SMNVEV (reference sequence). V was trimmed by 3 bases and J by 1 base, leaving 9 bases between them. There are 14 residues in the CDR3. CDR3 region: CASSFTGTNTEAFF. The CDR3 DNA follows: TGTGCCAGCAGTTTCACAGGAACGAACACTGAAGCTTTCTTT.

The chain joins TRBV6-1 to TRBJ1-2; possibly TRBD1 for D (6 bases). V lost 3 bases and J lost 4, with 15 bases in between. Germline CDR1 and CDR2: MNHNS and SASEGT. This CDR3 has 15 residues. The CDR3 DNA is TGTGCCAGCAGTGACGAACAGGGAATGACCTATGGCTACACCTTC. Its protein product is CASSDEQGMTYGYTF.

This clone was counted between two and nine times. This chain uses TRBV27 with TRBJ2-1, with D tentatively TRBD2 (6 bases). CDR3 size: 14 residues. V was pared by 8 bases and J by 8 bases, with 19 bases between. CDR1 is MNHEY, CDR2 SMNVEV, per germline (reference sequence). The CDR3: CASHPTGTLHEQFF. CDR3 bases: TGTGCCAGCCACCCCACCGGGACTTTGCATGAGCAGTTCTTC.

This chain links TRBV28 with TRBJ2-7, with D possibly being TRBD1 (6 bases). From germline, CDR1 is MDHEN and CDR2 SYDVKM. V was clipped by 5 bases and J by 5 bases, with 7 bases between them. This CDR3 is built from 11 residues. CDR3 DNA sequence: TGTGCCAGCAGTGACAGGAACGAGCAGTACTTC. Amino acids: CASSDRNEQYF. The whole variable domain, remainder taken from reference TRBV28 and TRBJ2-7, is DVKVTQSSRYLVKRTGEKVFLECVQDMDHENMFWYRQDPGLGLRLIYFSYDVKMKEKGDIPEGYSVSREKKERFSLILESASTNQTSMYLCASSDRNEQYFGPGTRLTVT.

The rearrangement joins TRBV5-1 to TRBJ1-2; no firm D call. The germline V and J ends were trimmed by 0 bases and 4 bases, with 13 bases remaining between them. Germline loops: CDR1 SGHRS, CDR2 YFSETQ. This CDR3 is built from 15 residues. Written as DNA, the CDR3 is TGCGCCAGCAGCTTGGCCCCCGGGCTTGGCTATGGCTACACCTTC. Translated, it gives CASSLAPGLGYGYTF. The full variable domain, rest sourced from reference TRBV5-1 and TRBJ1-2, is KAGVTQTPRYLIKTRGQQVTLSCSPISGHRSVSWYQQTPGQGLQFLFEYFSETQRNKGNFPGRFSGRQFSNSRSEMNVSTLELGDSALYLCASSLAPGLGYGYTFGSGTRLTVV.

The J gene is TRBJ2-7, the V gene TRBV5-6; D is uncertain. V lost 1 base to trimming and J lost 2 bases, with 7 bases between them. Germline values: CDR1 SGHDT, CDR2 YYEEEE. The CDR3 length is 13 residues. This chain's CDR3 is CASSLLPTYEQYF. DNA for the CDR3: TGTGCCAGCAGCTTGCTACCTACCTACGAGCAGTACTTC.

The rearrangement links TRBV7-9 to TRBJ2-1; D remains ambiguous. Germline V gene lookup returns CDR1 SEHNR and CDR2 FQNEAQ (reference sequence). The CDR3 loop spans 13 amino acids. V was pared by 3 bases and J by 10 bases, with 13 bases between. The CDR3 loop is CASSFRDPPEQFF. The CDR3, as DNA: TGTGCCAGCAGCTTTAGAGACCCCCCAGAGCAGTTCTTC.

CDR3 region: CASSFSEGDEQFF. The CDR3 nucleotides are TGTGCCAGCAGTTTTAGTGAGGGCGATGAGCAGTTCTTC. The V and J genes are TRBV28 and TRBJ2-1, with D perhaps TRBD2 (5 bases). CDR1 is MDHEN, CDR2 SYDVKM, per germline. The CDR3 spans 13 residues. With 3 bases removed from V and 8 bases from J, the gap between germline ends came to 11 bases.

As concerns this clone: The same CDR3 also results from other DNA sequences found in this sample. This chain uses TRBV5-1 with TRBJ2-7; D not resolved. V lost 4 bases and J lost 3, with 8 bases in between. Germline CDR1 SGHRS, CDR2 YFSETQ. The CDR3 length is 12 residues. The DNA for the CDR3 is TGCGCCAGCAGCCTGGACGGCTACGAGCAGTACTTC. It yields the protein CASSLDGYEQYF.

Concerning this clone itself: In the same sample, other DNA sequences code for this CDR3. The chain employs TRBV6-6 and TRBJ2-1; a possible D gene is TRBD2 (5 bases). The germline V and J ends were trimmed by 5 bases and 1 base, with 9 bases remaining between them. The V gene's germline CDR1 is MNHNY and CDR2 SVGAGI (reference sequence). There are 14 residues in the CDR3. CDR3 sequence: CASSPLGSYNEQFF. The CDR3 DNA follows: TGTGCCAGCAGTCCACTAGGATCCTACAATGAGCAGTTCTTC.

The chain recombines TRBV25-1 with TRBJ2-2, with 7 bases fitting TRBD1. Trimming removed 6 bases from V and 5 bases from J; junction bases left unmatched: 6. This CDR3 comprises 14 residues. CDR1 and CDR2 from the germline V gene are MGHDK and SYGVNS. CDR3 in DNA: TGTGCCAGCAGGGCCCCAGGGGGAACCGGGGAGCTGTTTTTT. Translating it yields CASRAPGGTGELFF.

The chain carries TRBV5-1 and TRBJ2-1; 9 positions match TRBD1. This CDR3 is built from 14 residues. V lost 2 bases to trimming and J lost 7 bases; unmatched junction nucleotides: 4. Germline lookup yields CDR1 SGHRS and CDR2 YFSETQ. The CDR3 bases are TGCGCCAGCAGCTTCGGACAGGGGATGAATGAGCAGTTCTTC. Protein: CASSFGQGMNEQFF.

The J gene is TRBJ2-3, the V gene TRBV9; the match to TRBD2 covers 9 bases. The V gene end was trimmed by 0 bases and the J gene end by 5 bases; junction bases not matched to a gene: 7. The germline gives CDR1 SGDLS, CDR2 YYNGEE. The CDR3 is made up of 16 amino acids. CDR3 residues: CASSVDGGGAEDTQYF. The CDR3 DNA is TGTGCCAGCAGCGTAGACGGCGGGGGGGCCGAAGATACGCAGTATTTT.

The chain employs TRBV9 and TRBJ2-3; 8 bases agree with TRBD2. V gave up 0 bases and J gave up 2 bases; unmatched junction bases: 2. CDR1 is SGDLS and CDR2 is YYNGEE in the germline V gene. CDR3 length: 15 amino acids. The CDR3 reads CASSVDGGATDTQYF. CDR3 sequence (DNA): TGTGCCAGCAGCGTAGACGGGGGGGCCACAGATACGCAGTATTTT.

To note about this clone: Other DNA sequences in this sample translate to the same CDR3. This chain uses TRBV4-3 with TRBJ2-1; 9 bases map to TRBD2. After removal of 1 base from V and 4 bases from J, the junction contained 2 bases not matched to a gene. This CDR3 has 15 residues. The V gene's germline CDR1 is LGHNA and CDR2 YSLEER. The CDR3 DNA follows: TGCGCCAGCAGCCAAGGACTAGCGGATTACAATGAGCAGTTCTTC. This sequence encodes CASSQGLADYNEQFF.

The chain joins TRBV14 to TRBJ1-1, with D possibly matching TRBD1 (5 bases). This CDR3 has 15 residues. Germline-derived CDR1 and CDR2 are SGHDN and FVKESK. Trimming shortened V by 4 bases and J by 0 bases, and 12 bases separated the two germline ends. The DNA of the CDR3 is TGTGCCAGCAGCCGGCCGGGACGGATGAACACTGAAGCTTTCTTT. Translation: CASSRPGRMNTEAFF.

The chain links TRBV19 to TRBJ2-7, with D tentatively TRBD1 (5 bases). Germline V gives CDR1 LNHDA, CDR2 SQIVND (reference sequence). Trimming stripped 0 bases from V and 2 bases from J, with 8 bases between. There are 14 residues in the CDR3. The CDR3 DNA follows: TGTGCCAGTAGTATAGATATAGGGGCCTACGAGCAGTACTTC. Translating it yields CASSIDIGAYEQYF.

CDR3 protein: CASSEWITSGANYEQYF. For the CDR3, the DNA is TGTGCCAGCAGTGAGTGGATAACTAGCGGGGCGAACTACGAGCAGTACTTC. The chain carries TRBV6-1 and TRBJ2-7; TRBD2 agrees at 10 bases. Germline CDR1 MNHNS, CDR2 SASEGT. The trim removed 3 bases at V and 3 bases at J, leaving 11 bases unmatched. There are 17 residues in the CDR3.

The chain joins TRBV13 to TRBJ2-1, with 11 bases matching TRBD2. With 5 bases clipped from V and 1 base from J, the junction kept 10 bases outside the gene matches. Per germline, CDR1 PRHDT and CDR2 FYEKMQ (reference sequence). The CDR3 spans 18 residues. The CDR3 here is CASSPRLAGFGSYNEQFF. CDR3 nucleotides: TGTGCCAGCAGCCCAAGACTAGCGGGGTTTGGATCCTACAATGAGCAGTTCTTC.